This T cell receptor (beta chain) was found in a study of cytomegalovirus exposure and HLA in healthy donors. Study details: The roughly 110 validation repertoires were reported in a later analysis to have been generated on the same platform as the roughly 680 first-cohort repertoires. Study-wide findings and caveats: The tendency of first-cohort TCR clusters to co-occur in the 100 to 150 validation repertoires was identified by a subsequent analysis. The investigators catalogued 164 TCR beta chains as cytomegalovirus-associated.

Method: immunoSEQ multiplex PCR; TCRdb's copy keeps in-frame clones and lacks some. The profile shows about 280,000 clones, 70% to 90% of them singletons. Germline CDR1 reads SGHRS; CDR2 reads YFSETQ. The V gene end was trimmed by 5 bases and the J gene end by 1 base; junction bases not matched to a gene: 11. This CDR3 is 17 amino acids long. Regarding this clone: Its antigen is not known.

The V gene is TRBV5-1, the J gene TRBJ2-2, with 7 bases identical to TRBD1. The sequence was obtained from a woman aged 18-29 years in good health and CMV-seronegative. Sequencing was carried out using PBMCs. In nucleotides, the CDR3 is TGCGCCAGCAGTCCCTCGACAGGGCGGTTGAACACCGGGGAGCTGTTTTTT. It codes for CASSPSTGRLNTGELFF.